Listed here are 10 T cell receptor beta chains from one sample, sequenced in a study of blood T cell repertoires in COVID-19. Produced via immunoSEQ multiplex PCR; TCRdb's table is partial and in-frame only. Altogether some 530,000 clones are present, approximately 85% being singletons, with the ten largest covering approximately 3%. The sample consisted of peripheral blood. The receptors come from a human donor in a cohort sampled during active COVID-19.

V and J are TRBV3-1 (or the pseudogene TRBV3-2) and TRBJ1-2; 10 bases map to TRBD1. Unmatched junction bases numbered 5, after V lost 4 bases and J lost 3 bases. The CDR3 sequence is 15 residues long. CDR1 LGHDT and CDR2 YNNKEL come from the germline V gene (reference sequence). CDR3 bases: TGTGCCAGCAGCCGACAGGGGGCGCAAGACTATGGCTACACCTTC. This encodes CASSRQGAQDYGYTF.

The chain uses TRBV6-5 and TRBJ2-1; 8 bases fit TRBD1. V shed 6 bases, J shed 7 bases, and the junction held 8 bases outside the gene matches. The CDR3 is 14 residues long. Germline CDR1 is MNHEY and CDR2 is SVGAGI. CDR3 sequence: CASSETGERNEQFF. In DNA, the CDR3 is TGTGCCAGCAGCGAGACAGGGGAACGTAATGAGCAGTTCTTC.

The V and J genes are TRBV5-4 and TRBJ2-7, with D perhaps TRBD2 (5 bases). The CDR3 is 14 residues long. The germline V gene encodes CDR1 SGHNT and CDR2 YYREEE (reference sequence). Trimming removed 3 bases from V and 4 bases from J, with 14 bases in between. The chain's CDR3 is CASSSDSWEYEQYF. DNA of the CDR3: TGTGCCAGCAGCTCAGATTCGTGGGAGTACGAGCAGTACTTC.

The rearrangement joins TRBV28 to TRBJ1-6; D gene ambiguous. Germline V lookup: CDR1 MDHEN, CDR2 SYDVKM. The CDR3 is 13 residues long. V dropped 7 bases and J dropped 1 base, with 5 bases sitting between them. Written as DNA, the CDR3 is TGTGCCAGCACCGGGTCCTATAATTCACCCCTCCACTTT. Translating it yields CASTGSYNSPLHF.

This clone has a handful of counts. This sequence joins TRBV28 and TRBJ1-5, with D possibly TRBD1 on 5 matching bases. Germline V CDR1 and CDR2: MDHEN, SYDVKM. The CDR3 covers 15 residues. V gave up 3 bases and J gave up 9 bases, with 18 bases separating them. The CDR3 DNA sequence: TGTGCCAGCAGTTTGAGGCAGGGTAATGTCCTGCCCCAGCATTTT. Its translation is CASSLRQGNVLPQHF.

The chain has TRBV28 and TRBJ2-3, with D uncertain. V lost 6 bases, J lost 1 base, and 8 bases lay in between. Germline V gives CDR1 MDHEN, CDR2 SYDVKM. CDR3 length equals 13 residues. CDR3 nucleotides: TGTGCCAGCAGCCTCACTCGCACAGATACGCAGTATTTT. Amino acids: CASSLTRTDTQYF.

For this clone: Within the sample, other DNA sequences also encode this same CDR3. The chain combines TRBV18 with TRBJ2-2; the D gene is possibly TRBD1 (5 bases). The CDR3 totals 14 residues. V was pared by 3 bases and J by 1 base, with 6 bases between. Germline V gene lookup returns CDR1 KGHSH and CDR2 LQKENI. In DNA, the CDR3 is TGTGCCAGCTCACCTACAGGGAACACCGGGGAGCTGTTTTTT. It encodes CASSPTGNTGELFF.

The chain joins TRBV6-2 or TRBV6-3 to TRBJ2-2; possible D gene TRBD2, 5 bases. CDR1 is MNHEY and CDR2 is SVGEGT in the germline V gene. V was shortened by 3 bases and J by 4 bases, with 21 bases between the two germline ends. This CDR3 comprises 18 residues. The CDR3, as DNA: TGTGCCAGCAGTTATCTTTTTCATGAGGGTCGAGGCACCGGGGAGCTGTTTTTT. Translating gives CASSYLFHEGRGTGELFF.

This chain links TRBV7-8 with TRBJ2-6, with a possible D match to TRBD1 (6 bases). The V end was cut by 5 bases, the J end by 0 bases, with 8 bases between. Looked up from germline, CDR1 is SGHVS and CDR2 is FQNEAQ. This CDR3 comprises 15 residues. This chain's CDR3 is CASSQGFSGANVLTF. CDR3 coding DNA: TGTGCCAGCAGCCAGGGGTTCTCTGGGGCCAACGTCCTGACTTTC.

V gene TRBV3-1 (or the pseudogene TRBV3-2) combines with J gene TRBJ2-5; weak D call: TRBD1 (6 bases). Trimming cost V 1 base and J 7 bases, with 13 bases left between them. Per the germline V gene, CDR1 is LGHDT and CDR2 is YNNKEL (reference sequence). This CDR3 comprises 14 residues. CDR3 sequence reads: CASSQGFSRGTQYF. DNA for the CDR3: TGTGCCAGCAGCCAAGGTTTTAGCAGGGGGACCCAGTACTTC.